This TCR beta chain comes out of a study of blood T cell repertoires in COVID-19. Study context: Both acute and convalescent COVID-19 samples were obtained from the United States, Italy and Spain.

Original analysis: From reference gene primer amplification, estimates of nucleated cell counts were derived. Measured with immunoSEQ multiplex PCR; TCRdb has only the in-frame clones, and not every one. V and J calls and clone size are as listed in that table; D and trimming were resolved from the DNA. The repertoire has around 180,000 clones, approximately 85% of them found once; the top ten carry 9.5% to 12%. This CDR3 is 17 amino acids long. The germline gives CDR1 MDHEN, CDR2 SYDVKM. The V segment lost 5 bases and the J segment 0 bases; nucleotides outside the gene matches: 6. This clone was observed a single time.

V and J are TRBV28 and TRBJ2-3; 12 nucleotides match TRBD2. Material: peripheral blood. This receptor was taken from a human donor with active or convalescent COVID-19. The donor label of this sample is uncertain. CDR3 nucleotides: TGTGCCAGCAGTCCTAGCGGGAGGGGATTTAGCACAGATACGCAGTATTTT. It specifies CASSPSGRGFSTDTQYF.